Shown below are 19 T cell receptor beta chains from a single sample sequenced in a study of early T cells in non-severe SARS-CoV-2 infection. TCRdb processed the 5' RACE reads anew with MiXCR; each CDR3 protein has one entry. The sample shows about 120,000 distinct CDR3 sequences, roughly 12% of them seen only once. Specimen: whole blood, collected at baseline. The receptors were sampled from an adult who was a healthcare worker with PCR-confirmed SARS-CoV-2 infection or an uninfected control (not recorded which).

V usage is TRBV18 and J usage is TRBJ1-1; TRBD1 matches 7 bases. Trimming cost V 0 bases and J 1 base; bases outside gene matches: 8. Germline V gene lookup returns CDR1 KGHSH and CDR2 LQKENI. CDR3 length: 17 amino acids. The CDR3 nucleotides are TGTGCCAGCTCACCACCGGGACAGTCAATGACGAACACTGAAGCTTTCTTT. Protein: CASSPPGQSMTNTEAFF.

The chain employs TRBV3-1 and TRBJ2-7, with TRBD1 as a possible D gene (6 bases). The CDR3 is 15 amino acids. V was clipped by 2 bases and J by 0 bases, with 11 bases between them. Germline V lookup: CDR1 LGHDT, CDR2 YNNKEL (reference sequence). The CDR3 loop reads CASSQFRGNSYEQYF. In DNA form, the CDR3 reads TGTGCCAGCAGCCAATTCAGGGGAAACTCCTACGAGCAGTACTTC.

V usage is TRBV11-2 and J usage is TRBJ2-1; TRBD1 might be the D (5 bases). CDR3 length equals 14 residues. Germline loops: CDR1 SGHAT, CDR2 FQNNGV. The V and J ends lost 5 bases and 3 bases respectively, with 11 bases between them. The CDR3 nucleotides read TGTGCCAGCAGCCTCCTTAGGGGCTACAATGAGCAGTTCTTC. Protein: CASSLLRGYNEQFF. The variable domain in full, completed from reference TRBV11-2 and TRBJ2-1, reads EAGVAQSPRYKIIEKRQSVAFWCNPISGHATLYWYQQILGQGPKLLIQFQNNGVVDDSQLPKDRFSAERLKGVDSTLKIQPAKLEDSAVYLCASSLLRGYNEQFFGPGTRLTVL.

This clonotype was detected a few times. The gene calls are TRBV10-3 and TRBJ2-7; 10 bases align to TRBD1. Trimming cost V 6 bases and J 0 bases; bases outside gene matches: 2. The germline V gene has CDR1 ENHRY and CDR2 SYGVKD. The CDR3 totals 14 residues. CDR3 amino acids: CAISRTGGSYEQYF. Written as DNA, the CDR3 is TGTGCCATCAGCAGGACAGGGGGCTCCTACGAGCAGTACTTC.

There are a few counts of this clonotype. The chain is built from TRBV6-2 or TRBV6-3 and TRBJ2-7; the match to TRBD2 covers 8 bases. J was trimmed by 6 bases and V by 5 bases; bases with no gene match: 6. The CDR3 is 13 amino acids. Germline CDR1 is MNHEY and CDR2 is SVGEGT. DNA for the CDR3: TGTGCCAGCAGTCCCCTTCGGGAGGGCGAGCAGTACTTC. This translates into CASSPLREGEQYF.

The V and J genes are TRBV5-1 and TRBJ1-1, with 7 positions matching TRBD1. There are 14 residues in the CDR3. V was pared by 3 bases and J by 3 bases, with 5 bases of the junction left unmatched. Germline CDR1 is SGHRS and CDR2 is YFSETQ. This CDR3 reads CASSSGQTHTEAFF. The CDR3 DNA follows: TGCGCCAGCAGCTCGGGACAGACACACACTGAAGCTTTCTTT. Full variable domain (remainder filled in from reference TRBV5-1 and TRBJ1-1): KAGVTQTPRYLIKTRGQQVTLSCSPISGHRSVSWYQQTPGQGLQFLFEYFSETQRNKGNFPGRFSGRQFSNSRSEMNVSTLELGDSALYLCASSSGQTHTEAFFGQGTRLTVV.

In this sample, this clonotype turned up many times. This sequence joins TRBV20-1 and TRBJ2-2; 8 bases are a match to TRBD1. The ends lost 5 bases at V and 6 bases at J; junction bases unmatched: 8. Germline CDR1 DFQATT, CDR2 SNEGSKA (reference sequence). The CDR3 extends over 14 amino acids. The CDR3 reads CSAPGQGTPGELFF. CDR3 DNA: TGCAGTGCTCCCGGACAGGGTACCCCCGGGGAGCTGTTTTTT.

This clonotype showed up many times. The chain recombines TRBV16 with TRBJ1-5; D unclear. V lost 0 bases and J 3 bases, leaving 12 bases between the germline ends. The CDR3 loop spans 16 amino acids. Per the germline V gene, CDR1 is KGHSY and CDR2 is FQNENV. CDR3 loop: CASSQSRGSVNQPQHF. CDR3 bases: TGTGCCAGCAGCCAATCAAGAGGCAGCGTCAATCAGCCCCAGCATTTT.

The J gene is TRBJ2-1, the V gene TRBV10-3, with 8 bases that match TRBD1. Germline trimming cut 0 bases from V and 3 bases from J; bases unmatched to any gene: 4. Germline V lookup: CDR1 ENHRY, CDR2 SYGVKD. This CDR3 comprises 16 residues. Written as DNA, the CDR3 is TGTGCCATCAGTGAGTCGACAGGGGCGTTCTACAATGAGCAGTTCTTC. Amino acids: CAISESTGAFYNEQFF.

The chain uses TRBV10-3 and TRBJ2-1; D gene uncertain. Germline V gene lookup returns CDR1 ENHRY and CDR2 SYGVKD. CDR3 length equals 15 residues. The ends were cut back, 3 bases at V and 0 bases at J, with 9 bases in the middle. The CDR3 loop reads CAISDPMSSYNEQFF. CDR3 DNA sequence: TGTGCCATCAGTGATCCGATGAGCTCCTACAATGAGCAGTTCTTC.

The V gene is TRBV2, the J gene TRBJ1-1; a weak D match, TRBD1 (5 bases). CDR1 SNHLY and CDR2 FYNNEI come from the germline V gene. The CDR3 runs 14 residues. Trimming left V 6 bases short and J 6 bases short, with 17 bases between. The CDR3 DNA reads TGTGCCAGCAGCTTAGGGACCTCCATCGCTGAAGCTTTCTTT. Residues: CASSLGTSIAEAFF.

The chain uses TRBV12-3 or TRBV12-4 and TRBJ1-1; D is undetermined. V lost 7 bases and J lost 4, with 13 bases in between. This CDR3 contains 13 residues. In nucleotides, the CDR3 is TGTGCCAGCACCCTCGGTCTGGGCACTGAAGCTTTCTTT. Translated: CASTLGLGTEAFF.

The V and J genes are TRBV29-1 and TRBJ1-1; 7 bases line up with TRBD1. V was clipped by 4 bases and J by 4 bases; unmatched bases: 9. Germline V gene sequence: CDR1 SQVTM, CDR2 ANQGSEA. The CDR3 is 14 residues long. CDR3 residues: CSVGVEGASTEAFF. In nucleotides, the CDR3 is TGCAGCGTTGGAGTCGAGGGGGCGTCCACTGAAGCTTTCTTT. Variable domain in full (rest from reference TRBV29-1 and TRBJ1-1): SAVISQKPSRDICQRGTSLTIQCQVDSQVTMMFWYRQQPGQSLTLIATANQGSEATYESGFVIDKFPISRPNLTFSTLTVSNMSPEDSSIYLCSVGVEGASTEAFFGQGTRLTVV.

The V gene is TRBV5-4, the J gene TRBJ2-1, with D possibly TRBD2 on 5 matching bases. CDR3 size: 14 residues. Trimming took off 2 bases at V and 4 bases at J, with 10 bases between the two ends. Germline assignment: CDR1 SGHNT and CDR2 YYREEE (reference sequence). The CDR3 bases are TGTGCCAGCAGCTTTTCTCGCGGGTACAATGAGCAGTTCTTC. It codes for CASSFSRGYNEQFF.

The V and J genes are TRBV20-1 and TRBJ2-1; D unclear. CDR1 and CDR2 from the germline V gene are DFQATT and SNEGSKA (reference sequence). With 3 bases removed from V and 0 bases from J, the gap between germline ends came to 15 bases. The CDR3 loop spans 16 amino acids. Here the CDR3 reads CSASPSDIRSYNEQFF. As DNA, the CDR3 is TGCAGTGCTAGTCCATCCGATATTCGCTCCTACAATGAGCAGTTCTTC.

This clonotype was counted only a few times. The V and J genes are TRBV20-1 and TRBJ1-3; the D gene is possibly TRBD1 (5 bases). V was trimmed by 6 bases and J by 4 bases, leaving 13 bases between them. In germline, CDR1 is DFQATT, CDR2 SNEGSKA (reference sequence). The CDR3 has 13 residues. The CDR3 loop reads CSARVSSGNTIYF. The CDR3 bases are TGCAGTGCCAGGGTCTCCTCGGGAAACACCATATATTTT.

This clonotype was seen ten or more times. The chain employs TRBV5-4 and TRBJ2-1; no clear D. The length of the CDR3 is 15 residues. V was trimmed by 0 bases and J by 2 bases, leaving 9 bases between them. The germline gives CDR1 SGHNT, CDR2 YYREEE (reference sequence). CDR3 sequence (DNA): TGTGCCAGCAGCTTGGCACCGACACCCTACAATGAGCAGTTCTTC. Its protein is CASSLAPTPYNEQFF.

J is TRBJ1-2 and V is TRBV5-1, with 8 bases lining up with TRBD1. The CDR3 sequence is 14 residues long. The germline gives CDR1 SGHRS, CDR2 YFSETQ. V was pared by 4 bases and J by 4 bases, with 6 bases of the junction left unmatched. The CDR3 DNA sequence: TGCGCCAGCAGCCGCCGGGACAGGCCCTATGGCTACACCTTC. It is translated as CASSRRDRPYGYTF.

This clonotype appeared a few times. The chain is built from TRBV19 and TRBJ2-1; tentatively, D is TRBD2 (6 bases). Germline values: CDR1 LNHDA, CDR2 SQIVND (reference sequence). The CDR3 contains 16 residues. V gave up 5 bases and J gave up 0 bases, with 14 bases separating them. The CDR3 DNA is TGTGCCAGTAGTTTGGGGTACGGGAGCTCCTACAATGAGCAGTTCTTC. This translates into CASSLGYGSSYNEQFF.